This paragraph covers one TCR beta chain sequence. What it binds is not known. PBMCs stemmed from 7.5 to 10 ml of fresh peripheral blood. This entry comes from a study of Graves' ophthalmopathy and Graves' hyperthyroidism. The CDR3 loop spans 15 amino acids. Trimming stripped 1 base from V and 4 bases from J, with 11 bases between. Looked up from germline, CDR1 is SGHTA and CDR2 is FQGNSA. Study-level results: Blood contained most expanded thyroid clonotypes exceeding 0.001 frequency.

Scientists amplified the TCR beta CDR3 regions from RNA transcripts. Second-round multiplex PCR came after a first-round RT-PCR that employed HTBI primers. TCRdb re-derived calls from the multiplex PCR reads in MiXCR, one entry per CDR3 protein. The sample contains roughly 400,000 distinct CDR3 sequences, about 16% of which appear only once. The V and J genes are TRBV7-2 and TRBJ1-3; the D is unclear. The receptor was isolated from a woman between 18 and 30 years old with Graves' ophthalmopathy. Sequenced: peripheral blood. The CDR3 DNA follows: TGTGCCAGCAGCTTAGGTTCGGGGTCCGGAAACACCATATATTTT. Residues: CASSLGSGSGNTIYF. The variable domain in full, with the rest retrieved from reference TRBV7-2 and TRBJ1-3, is GAGVSQSPSNKVTEKGKDVELRCDPISGHTALYWYRQSLGQGLEFLIYFQGNSAPDKSGLPSDRFSAERTGGSVSTLTIQRTQQEDSAVYLCASSLGSGSGNTIYFGEGSWLTVV.